The rows below give T cell receptor beta chains drawn from one sample of a study of T cells in localized non-small cell lung cancer. The data were produced by immunoSEQ multiplex PCR, yet TCRdb's version contains in-frame clones alone and is incomplete. The data contain about 79,000 clones, 88% of them singletons. Source: peripheral blood, taken before any cancer treatment. All receptors come from a woman aged 35-75 years with stage I squamous cell lung carcinoma. CDR3s include the opening cysteine and the closing phenylalanine or tryptophan. Fields, in order: CDR3 DNA, CDR3 protein, D gene, V gene, J gene, clone size. The D gene is left open where the match is weak. Clone size is stated in some rows and not others, as once, few, many or a class when expanded.

CDR3nt: TGCGCCAGCAGCCCGGACCTAGGCCTCGGCTACACCTTC; CDR3aa: CASSPDLGLGYTF; d_gene: NA; v_gene: TRBV5-1; j_gene: TRBJ1-2; abundance: NA
CDR3nt: TGCGCCAGCAGCCAATCGACAGGGGAAGGGTTTTATGGCTACACCTTC; CDR3aa: CASSQSTGEGFYGYTF; d_gene: TRBD1; v_gene: TRBV4-1; j_gene: TRBJ1-2; abundance: NA
CDR3nt: TGCGCCAGCAGCTTGGCTCTCGGGGATACCTACGAGCAGTACTTC; CDR3aa: CASSLALGDTYEQYF; d_gene: NA; v_gene: TRBV5-1; j_gene: TRBJ2-7; abundance: NA
CDR3nt: TGTGCCTGGATCGAATTGGACGGGACTGAAGCTTTCTTT; CDR3aa: CAWIELDGTEAFF; d_gene: NA; v_gene: TRBV30; j_gene: TRBJ1-1; abundance: few
CDR3nt: TGTGCCAGTACCTCAGACCTAGCGGGGGGTTACAATGAGCAGTTCTTC; CDR3aa: CASTSDLAGGYNEQFF; d_gene: TRBD2; v_gene: TRBV19; j_gene: TRBJ2-1; abundance: few
CDR3nt: TGTGCCAGCAGCTCCCGACTAGCGGGGGACTACAATGAGCAGTTCTTC; CDR3aa: CASSSRLAGDYNEQFF; d_gene: TRBD2; v_gene: TRBV5-5; j_gene: TRBJ2-1; abundance: NA
CDR3nt: TGTGCCAGCAGCTTGGGGCAGCAAGAGACCCAGTACTTC; CDR3aa: CASSLGQQETQYF; d_gene: NA; v_gene: TRBV5-6; j_gene: TRBJ2-5; abundance: NA
CDR3nt: TGTGCCAGCAGCGCGACTGACTCTGGAAACACCATATATTTT; CDR3aa: CASSATDSGNTIYF; d_gene: NA; v_gene: TRBV9; j_gene: TRBJ1-3; abundance: NA
CDR3nt: TGTGCCAGCAGCTTTTACAGGGAGTACAATCAGCCCCAGCATTTT; CDR3aa: CASSFYREYNQPQHF; d_gene: NA; v_gene: TRBV5-6; j_gene: TRBJ1-5; abundance: NA
CDR3nt: TGTGCCAGCACCCTACGGGAAGCCACAGATACGCAGTATTTT; CDR3aa: CASTLREATDTQYF; d_gene: NA; v_gene: TRBV7-9; j_gene: TRBJ2-3; abundance: NA
CDR3nt: TGTGCCAGCAGCTTGGGGACAGGGAACACTGAAGCTTTCTTT; CDR3aa: CASSLGTGNTEAFF; d_gene: TRBD1; v_gene: TRBV5-8; j_gene: TRBJ1-1; abundance: few
CDR3nt: TGTGCCAGCAGTCCCCCGCTAAGCGGGGGGCTTTATGAGCAGTTCTTC; CDR3aa: CASSPPLSGGLYEQFF; d_gene: TRBD2; v_gene: TRBV25-1; j_gene: TRBJ2-1; abundance: NA
CDR3nt: TGTGCCAGTAGTATCTACTTGGGAACAGATACGCAGTATTTT; CDR3aa: CASSIYLGTDTQYF; d_gene: NA; v_gene: TRBV19; j_gene: TRBJ2-3; abundance: NA
CDR3nt: TGTGCCAGCAGCTTCCCGCTCAGGGTGGGCACAGATACGCAGTATTTT; CDR3aa: CASSFPLRVGTDTQYF; d_gene: NA; v_gene: TRBV7-9; j_gene: TRBJ2-3; abundance: NA
CDR3nt: TGTGCCAGCAGTTACGGAGATAAGACTGAAGCTTTCTTT; CDR3aa: CASSYGDKTEAFF; d_gene: NA; v_gene: TRBV6-6; j_gene: TRBJ1-1; abundance: NA
CDR3nt: TGCGCCAGCAGCTTGGTGGGGCAGGAGACCCAGTACTTC; CDR3aa: CASSLVGQETQYF; d_gene: NA; v_gene: TRBV5-1; j_gene: TRBJ2-5; abundance: few
CDR3nt: TGTGCCAGCAGTCGGACAGGCCAGAACACTGAAGCTTTCTTT; CDR3aa: CASSRTGQNTEAFF; d_gene: TRBD1; v_gene: TRBV6-1; j_gene: TRBJ1-1; abundance: NA
CDR3nt: TGTGCCAGCAGCTATAGGGACTCCTACAATGAGCAGTTCTTC; CDR3aa: CASSYRDSYNEQFF; d_gene: NA; v_gene: TRBV11-1; j_gene: TRBJ2-1; abundance: NA
CDR3nt: TGTGCCAGCAGATTTACTTCAGGAAAACTGTTTTTT; CDR3aa: CASRFTSGKLFF; d_gene: NA; v_gene: TRBV6-5; j_gene: TRBJ1-4; abundance: NA
CDR3nt: TGTGCCAGCAGCCAGACCGCACTGGGGACTGAAGCTTTCTTT; CDR3aa: CASSQTALGTEAFF; d_gene: NA; v_gene: TRBV4-2; j_gene: TRBJ1-1; abundance: NA
CDR3nt: TGTGCCAGCAGCCCTGTTCGGGAGCTGTTTTTT; CDR3aa: CASSPVRELFF; d_gene: NA; v_gene: TRBV7-2; j_gene: TRBJ2-2; abundance: once
CDR3nt: TGTGCCAGCAGCCACTCAGCGGGACGTGGGAACACTGAAGCTTTCTTT; CDR3aa: CASSHSAGRGNTEAFF; d_gene: NA; v_gene: TRBV4-2; j_gene: TRBJ1-1; abundance: NA
CDR3nt: TGTGCCAGCAGCGTAGTAGCTAGCATCGGGGAGCTGTTTTTT; CDR3aa: CASSVVASIGELFF; d_gene: NA; v_gene: TRBV9; j_gene: TRBJ2-2; abundance: few
CDR3nt: TGTGCCAGCAGCCCAAAGGGGCCCGCGGAGACCCAGTACTTC; CDR3aa: CASSPKGPAETQYF; d_gene: NA; v_gene: TRBV2; j_gene: TRBJ2-5; abundance: NA
CDR3nt: TGTGCCAGCTCACCAGACCAGGGATCCTACGAGCAGTACTTC; CDR3aa: CASSPDQGSYEQYF; d_gene: NA; v_gene: TRBV18; j_gene: TRBJ2-7; abundance: once